The next 22 T cell receptor beta chains were all read from a single sample in a study of HIV-infected children after antiretroviral therapy interruption (dated by TCRdb to between 2018 and 2021). The meaning of the sample's treatment or condition label: PENTA 11 planned treatment interruption arm or continuous ART arm. Library method: 3' RACE. TCRdb records Illumina MiSeq as the sequencer. To correct PCR amplification bias, TCR libraries were generated from RNA with a 3' RACE protocol that used unique molecular identifiers. The public reads were quality trimmed at Q25 with fastp and then assembled into clones with MiXCR by TCRdb, keeping productive beta chains. Each entry merges the rows of one CDR3 protein and shows their most common DNA and genes. The table for this sample lists about 37,000 distinct CDR3 sequences; more than 6.5% of them were counted only once. The ten largest clones add up to roughly 1% of the sample.

The sequences come from CD45RA+ CD4+ T cells from PBMCs, pooled from several time points, collected from a donor given antiretroviral therapy, either interrupted or continuous. This specimen's cell subset or site label, per the study, means: naive CD4+ CD45RA+ CD45RO- T cells. These TCRs come from a pool of human donors with HIV.

The sample holds many counts of this clonotype. This chain links TRBV2 with TRBJ2-7; 8 nucleotides line up with TRBD2. The CDR3 consists of 14 residues. Germline CDR1 is SNHLY and CDR2 is FYNNEI. Trimming at V came to 3 bases and at J to 9 bases, leaving 10 bases not matched to a gene. CDR3 DNA sequence: TGTGCCAGCAGTGAGGCGAGCGGGGGAAAGGGGCAGTACTTC. It specifies CASSEASGGKGQYF.

In its sample, this clonotype was seen many times. The rearrangement joins TRBV7-2 to TRBJ2-3; D not resolved. The V gene's germline CDR1 is SGHTA and CDR2 FQGNSA. CDR3 length: 12 amino acids. Trimming removed 3 bases from V and 5 bases from J, with 6 bases in between. CDR3 sequence reads: CASSLSEDTQYF. CDR3 nucleotide sequence: TGTGCCAGCAGCTTGTCCGAAGATACGCAGTATTTT.

This chain uses TRBV6-2 or TRBV6-3 with TRBJ2-2; possibly TRBD2 for D (5 bases). The CDR3 spans 15 residues. V was shortened by 7 bases and J by 4 bases, with 16 bases between the two germline ends. Germline V lookup: CDR1 MNHEY, CDR2 SVGEGT. The CDR3 sequence is CASKTTPGFTGELFF. For the CDR3, the DNA is TGTGCCAGCAAAACAACTCCGGGGTTCACCGGGGAGCTGTTTTTT.

This clonotype was detected many times. The chain is built from TRBV18 and TRBJ2-7, with 10 bases identical to TRBD2. This CDR3 spans 15 amino acids. Germline V lookup: CDR1 KGHSH, CDR2 LQKENI. V was pared by 3 bases and J by 5 bases, with 7 bases of the junction left unmatched. The CDR3 DNA reads TGTGCCAGCTCACCTCTAGGGACTAGCGTTAACGAGCAGTACTTC. It translates to CASSPLGTSVNEQYF.

In DNA, the CDR3 is TGTGCCAGCAGCCGTCGAGCGGGGGGGCCGTCAGATACGCAGTATTTT. Translating gives CASSRRAGGPSDTQYF. This rearrangement joins TRBV7-2 to TRBJ2-3; 10 bases fit TRBD2. The germline CDR1 and CDR2 sequences are SGHTA and FQGNSA. The CDR3 spans 16 residues. V gave up 5 bases and J gave up 4 bases; unmatched junction bases: 9.

The genes are TRBV5-6 and TRBJ2-3; 8 positions match TRBD2. Per germline, CDR1 SGHDT and CDR2 YYEEEE. V lost 0 bases to trimming and J lost 4 bases; unmatched junction nucleotides: 16. The CDR3 has 19 amino acids. The CDR3 loop reads CASSLDWVAGRFTPDTQYF. In DNA form, the CDR3 reads TGTGCCAGCAGCTTGGACTGGGTAGCGGGGCGGTTTACCCCAGATACGCAGTATTTT.

The chain carries TRBV6-1 and TRBJ1-5, with 7 bases matching TRBD1. Trimming at V came to 5 bases and at J to 1 base, leaving 8 bases not matched to a gene. There are 16 residues in the CDR3. Germline lookup yields CDR1 MNHNS and CDR2 SASEGT. CDR3 in DNA: TGTGCCAGCAGTCGAACGACAGGGAAGAGCAATCAGCCCCAGCATTTT. The encoded protein is CASSRTTGKSNQPQHF.

There are a few counts of this clonotype. CDR3 nucleotides: TGTGCCAGCAGTATTTCACGGGGGGCTTGGCAGCCCCAGCATTTT. This codes for CASSISRGAWQPQHF. V usage is TRBV6-5 and J usage is TRBJ1-5, with a weak D call TRBD1 (6 bases). Germline CDR1 MNHEY, CDR2 SVGAGI. The CDR3 runs 15 residues. V was trimmed by 5 bases and J by 7 bases, leaving 18 bases between them.

This sequence joins TRBV28 and TRBJ2-1; perhaps TRBD1 as D (5 bases). The CDR3 spans 15 residues. Trimming pared 7 bases from V and 2 bases from J, leaving 15 bases between. Germline lookup yields CDR1 MDHEN and CDR2 SYDVKM. The CDR3 spells CASKQQDPTYNEQFF. The CDR3 nucleotides are TGTGCCAGCAAACAACAGGATCCCACCTACAATGAGCAGTTCTTC.

This clonotype was counted ten times or more. The rearrangement links TRBV7-2 to TRBJ2-2; perhaps TRBD2 as D (5 bases). Deletions cut 2 bases from V and 4 bases from J, with 11 bases between. The CDR3 contains 15 residues. Germline V gives CDR1 SGHTA, CDR2 FQGNSA. Written as DNA, the CDR3 is TGTGCCAGCAGCTTAAGGGCGGGCTTCACCGGGGAGCTGTTTTTT. Protein: CASSLRAGFTGELFF.

This clonotype was picked up many times. V usage is TRBV24-1 and J usage is TRBJ1-2; 7 bases align to TRBD1. The CDR3 runs to 14 residues. Germline V gene data show CDR1 as KGHDR and CDR2 as SFDVKD. V dropped 4 bases and J dropped 4; count of bases not matched to a gene: 5. CDR3 loop: CATSDAGTVYGYTF. The CDR3 DNA is TGTGCCACCAGTGACGCGGGGACAGTCTATGGCTACACCTTC.

This clonotype was counted at least ten times. The CDR3: CASSLGVAGGRTYEQYF. CDR3 coding DNA: TGTGCCAGCAGCTTAGGGGTAGCGGGAGGTAGGACTTACGAGCAGTACTTC. The chain combines TRBV7-2 with TRBJ2-7; 10 bases align to TRBD2. The length of the CDR3 is 17 residues. The junction had 10 bases not matched to a gene; V was cut back by 1 base and J by 4 bases. CDR1 is SGHTA, CDR2 FQGNSA, per germline.

Many counts were recorded for this clonotype. The chain couples TRBV27 to TRBJ2-3; no reliable D call. The CDR3 is 12 residues long. Germline V CDR1 and CDR2: MNHEY, SMNVEV (reference sequence). V was shortened by 2 bases and J by 5 bases, with 5 bases between the two germline ends. The DNA of the CDR3 is TGTGCCAGCAGTTTACCCGGAGATACGCAGTATTTT. It yields the protein CASSLPGDTQYF.

This clonotype was counted many times. The rearrangement links TRBV19 to TRBJ2-4, with D maybe TRBD2 (7 bases). V was clipped by 9 bases and J by 3 bases, with 15 bases between them. CDR3 length: 14 amino acids. Germline-derived CDR1 and CDR2 are LNHDA and SQIVND (reference sequence). CDR3 in DNA: TGTGCCAGCAAGAGGGGGGGAGACAAAAACATTCAGTACTTC. It encodes CASKRGGDKNIQYF.

This clonotype is categorized as medium-sized. The V and J genes are TRBV6-6 and TRBJ2-7, with unresolved D. Germline CDR1 MNHNY, CDR2 SVGAGI (reference sequence). The CDR3 consists of 12 residues. V lost 8 bases, J lost 10 bases, and 18 bases lay in between. Here the CDR3 reads CASGVTTYEQYF. The DNA of the CDR3 is TGTGCCAGCGGTGTGACAACTTATGAACAGTACTTC.

This clonotype was seen at least ten times. Compared with germline, one end of the junction differs, possibly owing to a read error. The chain combines TRBV4-1 with TRBJ1-2, with unresolved D. CDR1 and CDR2 from the germline V gene are MGHRA and YSYEKL. CDR3 length: 15 residues. The CDR3 nucleotides read TGCGCCAGCAGCCAACCAACGATATGGCTCTATGACTACACCTTC. It translates to CASSQPTIWLYDYTF.

This clonotype was seen at least ten times. The chain combines TRBV11-2 with TRBJ2-5; D possibly corresponds to TRBD2 (6 bases). The CDR3 is made up of 14 amino acids. V was cut by 5 bases and J by 3 bases, with 13 bases left in between. CDR1 and CDR2 from the germline V gene are SGHAT and FQNNGV. The CDR3 nucleotides are TGTGCCAGCAGCAACATTGCGGGGAAAGAGACCCAGTACTTC. Residues: CASSNIAGKETQYF.

The table lists this clonotype with a few counts. The chain carries TRBV12-3 or TRBV12-4 and TRBJ2-5; the match to TRBD1 covers 7 bases. The CDR3 totals 15 residues. The junction had 8 bases not matched to a gene; V was cut back by 6 bases and J by 1 base. The CDR3 region has the DNA TGTGCCAGCAGGAAGACAGGGATTCCCCAAGAGACCCAGTACTTC. Translating gives CASRKTGIPQETQYF.

This clonotype was counted ten times or more. This chain links TRBV12-3 or TRBV12-4 with TRBJ2-2; D uncertain. The CDR3 runs to 13 residues. With 1 base removed from V and 2 bases from J, the gap between germline ends came to 2 bases. This CDR3 is CASSLENTGELFF. The CDR3 nucleotides read TGTGCCAGCAGTTTAGAAAACACCGGGGAGCTGTTTTTT.

J is TRBJ2-1 and V is TRBV23-1; D remains ambiguous. TRBV23-1 is marked as an open reading frame, function uncertain. V was shortened by 10 bases and J by 0 bases, with 16 bases between the two germline ends. The CDR3 contains 15 residues. CDR3 nucleotides: TGCGCCACCCGGATCCTCCGTGGCTCCTACAATGAGCAGTTCTTC. It codes for CATRILRGSYNEQFF.

In its sample, this clonotype ranks as medium-sized. The junction and the germline gene differ at one end; a read error may be behind it. The CDR3 DNA is TGTGCAAGCAGCTTGACTGGGGGTGAACAGTACTTC. Its translation is CASSLTGGEQYF. The chain uses TRBV7-4 and TRBJ2-7; D possibly matches TRBD1 or TRBD2 (5 bases each). The CDR3 runs to 12 residues. CDR1 is SGHVT, CDR2 SQSDAQ, per germline. The full variable domain, rest sourced from reference TRBV7-4 and TRBJ2-7, is GAGVSQSPRYKVAKRGRDVALRCDSISGHVTLYWYRQTLGQGSEVLTYSQSDAQRDKSGRPSGRFSAERPERSVSTLKIQRTEQGDSAVYLCASSLTGGEQYFGPGTRLTVT.

A few counts support this clonotype. The V and J genes are TRBV7-8 and TRBJ1-5, with TRBD1 matching over 7 bases. Germline values: CDR1 SGHVS, CDR2 FQNEAQ. The CDR3 extends over 16 amino acids. The ends lost 4 bases at V and 3 bases at J; junction bases unmatched: 9. The CDR3 spells CASSSLGGQVNQPQHF. CDR3 nucleotides: TGTGCCAGCAGCTCATTAGGCGGACAGGTCAATCAGCCCCAGCATTTT.